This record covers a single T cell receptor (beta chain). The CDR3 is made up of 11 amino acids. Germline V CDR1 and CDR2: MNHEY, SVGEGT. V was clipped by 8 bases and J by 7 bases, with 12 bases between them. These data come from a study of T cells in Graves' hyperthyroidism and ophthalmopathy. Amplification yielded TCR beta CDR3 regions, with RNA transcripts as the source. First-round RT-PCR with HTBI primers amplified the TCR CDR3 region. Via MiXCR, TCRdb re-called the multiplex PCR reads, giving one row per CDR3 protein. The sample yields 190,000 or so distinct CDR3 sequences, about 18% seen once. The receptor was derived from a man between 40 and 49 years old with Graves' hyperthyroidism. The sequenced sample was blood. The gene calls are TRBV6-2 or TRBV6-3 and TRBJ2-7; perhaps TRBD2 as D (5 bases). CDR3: CASGETGEQYF. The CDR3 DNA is TGTGCCAGCGGTGAAACGGGGGAGCAGTACTTC.